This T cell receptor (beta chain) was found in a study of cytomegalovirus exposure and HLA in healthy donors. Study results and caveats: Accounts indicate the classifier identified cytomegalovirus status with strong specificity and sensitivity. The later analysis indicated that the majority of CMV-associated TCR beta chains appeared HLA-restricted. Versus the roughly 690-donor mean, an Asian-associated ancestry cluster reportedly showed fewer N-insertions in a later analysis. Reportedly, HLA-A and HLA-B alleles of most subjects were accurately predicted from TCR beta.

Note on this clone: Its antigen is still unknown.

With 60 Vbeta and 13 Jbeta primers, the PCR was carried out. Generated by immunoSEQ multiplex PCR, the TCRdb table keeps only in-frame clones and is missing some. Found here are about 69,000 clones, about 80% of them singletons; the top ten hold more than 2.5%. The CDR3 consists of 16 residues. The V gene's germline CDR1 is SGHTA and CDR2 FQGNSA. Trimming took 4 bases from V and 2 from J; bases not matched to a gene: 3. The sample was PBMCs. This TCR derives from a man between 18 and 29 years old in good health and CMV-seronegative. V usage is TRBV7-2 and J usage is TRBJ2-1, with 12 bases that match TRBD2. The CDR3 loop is CASSSGTSGPYNEQFF. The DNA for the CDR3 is TGTGCCAGCAGCTCGGGGACTAGCGGGCCCTACAATGAGCAGTTCTTC.